This record concerns one T cell receptor (beta chain) sequence. This clone's antigen is unknown. No base quality values were provided; no much bigger clone lies one nucleotide off. The data are from a study of cytomegalovirus exposure and HLA in healthy donors (dated by TCRdb to the late 2010s). Background on the whole study: An earlier analysis of approximately 640 of the donors reported 250 to 350 Gb of sequence data and more than 90 million unique TCR beta sequences from about 179 million T cells. A handful of DR-DQ haplotypes were handled as single units for association and clustering because linkage in the cohort was strong. Using immunosequencing, the study profiled T cell repertoires from around 670 subjects and related those repertoires to cytomegalovirus serostatus. The study aimed to test whether signatures of past pathogen exposure could be identified by cataloging public T cell receptors. A later genetic analysis used genome-wide SNP genotypes for about 65% of the roughly 670 donors, treating that subset as a discovery cohort. The number of donors typed differed by locus, with roughly 620-640 for A, B, C, DRB1 and DQB1, around 560 for DQA1, over 600 for DPA1, and 450 to 480 for DPB1. Along with the roughly 710-subject first cohort, a separate validation cohort of some 130 different subjects was used. In a later analysis, previously published TCR beta repertoires from 666 donors were re-analyzed and high-resolution HLA genotyping was added so that TCR occurrence patterns could be studied. Among the approximately 400 genotyped donors, under 90% belonged to the genetic ancestry cluster associated with self-reported Caucasian donors. Among a few hundred genotyped donors of the cohort, an average of roughly 240,000 unique TCR beta nucleotide sequences were sequenced per donor, 15% to 20% of them non-productive. The study combined high-throughput TCR immunosequencing, statistical association of individual TCRs with disease status, and machine learning to predict cytomegalovirus infection status. An earlier analysis of nearly 600 of the donors applied high-throughput TCR beta sequencing to assess whether each TCR beta V gene segment acted as functional or pseudogenic. Every discovery cohort repertoire had been produced on one sequencing platform. The later analysis used no new phenotypic data to find candidate immune exposures, relying instead on TCR beta sequences and their occurrence across donors. HLA typing included class I and class II loci at four-digit resolution. Donor age, sex, ethnicity and CMV serostatus were collected together with the repertoire data. An early release covering roughly 640 HLA-typed donors comprised about 300 gigabases of sequencing data and around 85 million unique TCR sequences.

The library relied on the immunoSEQ multiplex PCR assay. A mixture of 60 forward primers for TCR Vbeta segments and 13 reverse primers for TCR Jbeta segments was used in the multiplex PCR. The CDR3 region of rearranged TCR beta genes was amplified from genomic DNA with a multiplex PCR assay. The Illumina HiSeq System was used to sequence the amplified TCR beta libraries as 87-base-pair reads. The study's processing was this. A later analysis tallied roughly 78 million unique TCR beta chains across the approximately 670 repertoires, and approximately 12 million of those chains were shared by two or more donors. Raw reads were error-corrected and collapsed into unique sequences by a nearest-neighbor algorithm in which closely related sequences were merged to remove PCR and sequencing errors. CDR3 sequences were aligned to IMGT reference sequences to assign V, D and J gene segments. For a sequence to be retained, at least a six-nucleotide match to both a V gene segment and a J gene segment was required. A rearrangement was called productive if the CDR3 had no stop codons and remained in frame with V and J, and every other rearrangement was called non-productive. Following IMGT convention, CDR3 was defined as the stretch from the second conserved V-encoded cysteine up to the conserved J-encoded phenylalanine. The earlier analysis of about 570 of the donors excluded any sequence lacking an unambiguous match to a single V gene segment. An earlier analysis of 587 of the donors classified V segments as functional when productive rearrangements were above 56.7% and as segregating when the standard deviation between donors was above 5%. A statistical classification framework was built to diagnose cytomegalovirus status from the catalog of TCR beta chain sequences. In a later analysis, TCR nucleotide sequences were compared against IMGT/GENE-DB human TR gene sequences so that V and J genes could be assigned. Using the TCRdist pipeline, a later analysis assigned CDR3 sequences along with most-parsimonious VDJ recombination scenarios. In a later analysis, each TCR beta chain was defined by its CDR3 amino acid sequence together with its V-gene family, and reads without a unique V-gene family were excluded. As a way to deal with suspected cross-contamination and a sequencing artifact, a later analysis dropped hundreds of nucleotide sequences that were highly shared and had low generation probability. In a later analysis, a clonal expansion index was calculated for each public chain from normalized within-repertoire ranks of inferred template counts. Generation probabilities in a later analysis came from a VDJ recombination model fitted to out-of-frame rearrangements, and those results were checked against IGoR. In a later analysis, TCR-TCR, TCR-HLA and TCR-CMV co-occurrence was scored with hypergeometric tests, and a repertoire-size bias correction was applied to TCR pairs. A later analysis estimated false discovery rates by permuting HLA or CMV assignments 20 times. A later analysis grouped co-occurring TCRs with DBSCAN, adding TCRdist sequence similarity when clustering within HLA-allele-positive subsets. Repertoires with fewer than 30,000 or more than 120,000 public chains, plus five repertoires with anomalous nucleotide sharing, were excluded from co-occurrence clustering. This immuneACCESS table, as held by TCRdb, lists in-frame sequences with V and J called but not all clones. Of the missing ones, under half trace to an unresolved V gene in checked studies; the others have no known cause. Clone size and V and J calls were adopted from that table, with D and trimming inferred from the DNA. For this sample the table gives about 200,000 clones, of which approximately 85% were detected only once. The top ten constitute under 2% of the sample.

The cohort comprised several hundred healthy bone marrow donors. At the time of sampling, every cohort member was nominally healthy, though immune exposures that went unrecorded were likely present. The donor tested CMV seropositive and was one of the 289 seropositive cohort members. A peripheral blood sample was provided by each donor, and peripheral blood mononuclear cells were used for TCR beta sequencing. The Qiagen DNeasy Blood Extraction Kit was used to extract genomic DNA from the blood cell samples. The V end loses 4 bases and the J end loses 3 bases, and a stretch of 16 bases separates them. Via the germline V gene, CDR1 is SGHTA and CDR2 FQGNSA. Its CDR3 holds 15 amino acids, cysteine through phenylalanine. The only DNA kept is the CDR3, 45 bases in frame from the first base. Broad study findings and their caveats: Most TCR sequences were seen in very few donors, while some public TCRs were found in many individuals. In vitro tests confirmed that a few of the cytomegalovirus-associated TCR beta chains recognize cytomegalovirus antigens. A later analysis reported that several top co-occurrence clusters appeared linked to parvovirus B19, influenza, CMV and Epstein-Barr virus. The authors suggested that the approach could potentially be generalized to other disease states and immunological phenotypes. Sequencing depth was assumed to be roughly uniform across donors in the presence/absence analyses, though that assumption may not hold. Most CMV-associated TCR beta chains appeared to be HLA-restricted in a later analysis, and the HLA associations seemed to be driven largely by CMV exposure. For the cohort, immune exposure information was limited to CMV serostatus. The 87-base-pair reads could not distinguish some IMGT-functional V segments, including TRBV6-2 and TRBV6-3, so those segments were excluded. In an earlier analysis of fewer than 750 of the donors, most TCR beta V segments were observed in productive rearrangements about 90% or about 30% of the time, broadly matching IMGT annotations. In a later analysis, HLA-associated TCR beta chains were found to be more clonally expanded and to have lower generation probabilities than equally common non-associated chains. V-gene and J-gene trimming of TCR beta chains was associated with a missense DCLRE1C variant in a later genetic analysis, and the association was replicated in an independent cohort. Linkage disequilibrium might explain the correlated functional status among segregating V segments, but an unknown experimental factor could not be excluded. According to a later genetic analysis, donors in an Asian-associated ancestry cluster had fewer N-insertions in productive TCRs than the approximately 610-donor mean. Because HLA typing was unavailable for some donors at each locus, only the typed subset was used in association tests. The study listed around 160 TCR beta chains as associated with cytomegalovirus. At a false discovery rate of 0.05, a later analysis linked 16,951 TCR beta sequences to specific HLA alleles. A cluster of highly shared sequence variants was judged likely to be a technical artifact of the sequencing pipeline. In both the original and validation cohorts, the classifier was reported to diagnose cytomegalovirus status with high specificity and sensitivity. Some 16 rarely observed V segments, including chromosome 9 orphons, were excluded from the earlier analysis of about 610 of the donors because counts were too low. Only TCR beta chains were sequenced in this cohort, and the absence of alpha or paired-chain data limited detectable features. In a later analysis, TCR association rates were found to vary across HLA loci, with the most associated TCRs seen for DRB1 alleles and the fewest for HLA-C alleles. When HLA alleles, especially DR and DQ, strongly co-occurred, attributing TCR associations to individual alleles was difficult. A further reported finding was that TCR beta sequences accurately predicted the HLA-A and HLA-B alleles for most subjects in the first cohort.

The receptor chain draws on TRBV7-2 and TRBJ2-7; no confident D gene assignment can be made. The clonotype comes from a girl aged 10-17 years in good health and CMV-seropositive. Sequences were obtained from PBMCs. The CDR3 reads CASSSHLRSGYEQYF. In nucleotide form, the sequence is TGTGCCAGCAGCTCCCACCTTCGGTCTGGCTACGAGCAGTACTTC.